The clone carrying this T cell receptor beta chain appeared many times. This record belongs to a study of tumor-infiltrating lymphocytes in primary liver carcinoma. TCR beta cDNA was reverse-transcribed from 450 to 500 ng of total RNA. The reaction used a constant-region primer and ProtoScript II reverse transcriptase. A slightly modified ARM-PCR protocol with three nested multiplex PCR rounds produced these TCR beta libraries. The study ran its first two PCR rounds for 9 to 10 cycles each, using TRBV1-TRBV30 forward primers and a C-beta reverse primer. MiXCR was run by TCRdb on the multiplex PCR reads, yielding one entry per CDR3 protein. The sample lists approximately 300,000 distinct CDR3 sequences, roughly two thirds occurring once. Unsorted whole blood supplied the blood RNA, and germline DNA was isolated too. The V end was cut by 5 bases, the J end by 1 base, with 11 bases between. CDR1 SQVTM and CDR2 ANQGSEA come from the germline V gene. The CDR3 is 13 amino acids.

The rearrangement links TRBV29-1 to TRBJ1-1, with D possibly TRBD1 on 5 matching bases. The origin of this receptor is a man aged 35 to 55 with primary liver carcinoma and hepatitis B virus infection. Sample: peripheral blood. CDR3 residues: CSVTRQQNTEAFF. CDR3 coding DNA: TGCAGCGTTACCAGACAGCAGAACACTGAAGCTTTCTTT.